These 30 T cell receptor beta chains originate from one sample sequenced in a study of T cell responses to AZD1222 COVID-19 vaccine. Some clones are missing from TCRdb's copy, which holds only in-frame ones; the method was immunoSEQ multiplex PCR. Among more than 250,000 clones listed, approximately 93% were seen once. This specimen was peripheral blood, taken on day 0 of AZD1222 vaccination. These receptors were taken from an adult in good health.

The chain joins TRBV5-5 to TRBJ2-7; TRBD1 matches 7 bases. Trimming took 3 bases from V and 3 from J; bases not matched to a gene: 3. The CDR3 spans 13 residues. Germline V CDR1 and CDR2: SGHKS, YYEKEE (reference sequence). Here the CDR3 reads CASSWTGIYEQYF. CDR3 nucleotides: TGTGCCAGCAGCTGGACAGGAATCTACGAGCAGTACTTC.

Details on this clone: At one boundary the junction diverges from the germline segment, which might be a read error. The CDR3 here is CSATGQGTQYF. In nucleotides, the CDR3 is TGCAGTGCTACGGGGCAAGGGACCCAGTACTTC. The genes are TRBV20-1 and TRBJ2-5; D might be TRBD1 or TRBD2, each matching 5 bases. The germline gives CDR1 DFQATT, CDR2 SNEGSKA (reference sequence). The CDR3 loop spans 11 amino acids.

In DNA, the CDR3 is TGTGCCAGCACCCAGACAGGGAATGAAAAACTGTTTTTT. This gives the protein CASTQTGNEKLFF. The chain joins TRBV6-5 to TRBJ1-4, with 7 bases aligning to TRBD1. The germline gives CDR1 MNHEY, CDR2 SVGAGI. J gave up 5 bases and V 7 bases, and 4 bases lay outside the gene matches. The CDR3 length is 13 residues.

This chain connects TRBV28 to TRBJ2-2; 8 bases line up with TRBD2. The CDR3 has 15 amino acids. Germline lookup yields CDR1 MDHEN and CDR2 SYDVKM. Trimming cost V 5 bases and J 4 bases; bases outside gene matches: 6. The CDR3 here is CASSSSGVLTGELFF. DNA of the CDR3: TGTGCCAGCAGTAGTAGCGGGGTTCTCACCGGGGAGCTGTTTTTT.

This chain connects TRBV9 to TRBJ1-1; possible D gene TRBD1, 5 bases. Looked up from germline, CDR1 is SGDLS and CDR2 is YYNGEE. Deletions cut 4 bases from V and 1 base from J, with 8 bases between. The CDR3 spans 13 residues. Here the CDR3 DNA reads TGTGCCAGCAGCAGAAGGGGGAACACTGAAGCTTTCTTT. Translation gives CASSRRGNTEAFF. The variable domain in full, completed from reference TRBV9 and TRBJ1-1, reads DSGVTQTPKHLITATGQRVTLRCSPRSGDLSVYWYQQSLDQGLQFLIQYYNGEERAKGNILERFSAQQFPDLHSELNLSSLELGDSALYFCASSRRGNTEAFFGQGTRLTVV.

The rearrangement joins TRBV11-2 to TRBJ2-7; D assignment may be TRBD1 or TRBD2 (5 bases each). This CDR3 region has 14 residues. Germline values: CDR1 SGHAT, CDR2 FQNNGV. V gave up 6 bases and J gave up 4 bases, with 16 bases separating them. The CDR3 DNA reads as TGTGCCAGCAGGGAAGGGACGGTACGGTACGAGCAGTACTTC. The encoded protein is CASREGTVRYEQYF.

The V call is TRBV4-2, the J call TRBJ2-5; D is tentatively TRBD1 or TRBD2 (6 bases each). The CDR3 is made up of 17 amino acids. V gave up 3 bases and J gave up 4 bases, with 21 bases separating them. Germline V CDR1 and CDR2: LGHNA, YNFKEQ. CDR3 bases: TGTGCCAGCAGCCACCCCAGGGGAGGTAGCTTAGGAGAGACCCAGTACTTC. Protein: CASSHPRGGSLGETQYF.

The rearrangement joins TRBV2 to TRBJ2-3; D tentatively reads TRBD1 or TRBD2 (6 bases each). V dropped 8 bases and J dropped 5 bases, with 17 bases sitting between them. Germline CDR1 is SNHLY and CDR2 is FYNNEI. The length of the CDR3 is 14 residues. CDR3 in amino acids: CASAARGAGDTQYF. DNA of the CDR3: TGTGCCAGCGCAGCTAGGGGGGCAGGAGATACGCAGTATTTT.

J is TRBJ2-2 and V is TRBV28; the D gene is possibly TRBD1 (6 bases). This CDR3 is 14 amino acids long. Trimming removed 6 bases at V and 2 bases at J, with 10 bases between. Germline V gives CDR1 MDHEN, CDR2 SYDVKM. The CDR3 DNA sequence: TGTGCCAGCAGACTGGGACAAAACACCGGGGAGCTGTTTTTT. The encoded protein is CASRLGQNTGELFF.

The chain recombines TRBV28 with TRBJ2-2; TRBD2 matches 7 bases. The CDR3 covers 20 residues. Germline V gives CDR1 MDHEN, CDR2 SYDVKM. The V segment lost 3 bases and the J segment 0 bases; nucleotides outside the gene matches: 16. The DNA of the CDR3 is TGTGCCAGCAGTTTGGGGAGGCTAATACGCCGGGGGGCGAACACCGGGGAGCTGTTTTTT. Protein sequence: CASSLGRLIRRGANTGELFF.

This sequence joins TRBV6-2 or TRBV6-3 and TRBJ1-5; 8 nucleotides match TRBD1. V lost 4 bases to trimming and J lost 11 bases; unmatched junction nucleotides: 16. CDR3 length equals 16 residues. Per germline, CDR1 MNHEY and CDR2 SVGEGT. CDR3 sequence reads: CASSCWGQANKGAQHF. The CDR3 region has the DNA TGTGCCAGCAGTTGCTGGGGACAGGCGAACAAAGGGGCCCAGCATTTT.

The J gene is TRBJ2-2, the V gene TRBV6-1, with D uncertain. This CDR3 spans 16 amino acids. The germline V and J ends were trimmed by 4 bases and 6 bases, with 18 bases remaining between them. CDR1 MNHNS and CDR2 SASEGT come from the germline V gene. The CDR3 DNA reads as TGTGCCAGCAGTGTAGGGCTAGTCATACCCCCCGGGGAGCTGTTTTTT. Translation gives CASSVGLVIPPGELFF.

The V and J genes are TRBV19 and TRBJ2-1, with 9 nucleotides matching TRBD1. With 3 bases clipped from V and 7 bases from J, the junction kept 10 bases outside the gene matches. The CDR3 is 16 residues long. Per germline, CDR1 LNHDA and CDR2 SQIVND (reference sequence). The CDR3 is CASSIRGTGRENEQFF. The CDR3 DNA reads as TGTGCCAGTAGTATTCGGGGGACAGGGCGAGAGAATGAGCAGTTCTTC.

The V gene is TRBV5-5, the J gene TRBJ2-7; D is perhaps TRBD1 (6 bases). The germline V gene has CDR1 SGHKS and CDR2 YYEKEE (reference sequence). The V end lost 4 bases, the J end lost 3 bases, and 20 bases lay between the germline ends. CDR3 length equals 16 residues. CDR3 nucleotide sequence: TGTGCCAGCAGCGTCACAGGGTCCCCCTTATTCTACGAGCAGTACTTC. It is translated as CASSVTGSPLFYEQYF.

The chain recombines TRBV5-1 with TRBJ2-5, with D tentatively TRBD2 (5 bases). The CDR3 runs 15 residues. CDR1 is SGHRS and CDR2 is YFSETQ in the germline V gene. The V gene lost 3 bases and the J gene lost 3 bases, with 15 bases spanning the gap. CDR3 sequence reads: CASSWRQDPKETQYF. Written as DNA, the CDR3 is TGCGCCAGCAGCTGGAGGCAGGATCCAAAAGAGACCCAGTACTTC.

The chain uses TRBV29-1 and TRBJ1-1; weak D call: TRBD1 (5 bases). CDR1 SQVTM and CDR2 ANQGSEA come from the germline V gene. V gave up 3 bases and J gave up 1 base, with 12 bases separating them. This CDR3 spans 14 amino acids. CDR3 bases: TGCAGCGTTGATGGGGACGGGACGAACACTGAAGCTTTCTTT. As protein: CSVDGDGTNTEAFF. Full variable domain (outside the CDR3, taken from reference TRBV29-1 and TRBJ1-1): SAVISQKPSRDICQRGTSLTIQCQVDSQVTMMFWYRQQPGQSLTLIATANQGSEATYESGFVIDKFPISRPNLTFSTLTVSNMSPEDSSIYLCSVDGDGTNTEAFFGQGTRLTVV.

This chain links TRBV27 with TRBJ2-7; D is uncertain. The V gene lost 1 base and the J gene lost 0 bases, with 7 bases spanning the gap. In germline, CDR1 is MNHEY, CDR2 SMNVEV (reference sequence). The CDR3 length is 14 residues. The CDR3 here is CASSLFAGSYEQYF. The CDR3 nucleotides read TGTGCCAGCAGTTTATTCGCCGGCTCCTACGAGCAGTACTTC.

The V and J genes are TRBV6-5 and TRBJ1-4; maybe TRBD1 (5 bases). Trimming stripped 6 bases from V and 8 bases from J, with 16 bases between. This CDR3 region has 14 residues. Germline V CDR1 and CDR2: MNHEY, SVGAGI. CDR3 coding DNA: TGTGCCAGCAGGAACCAGGGCTTGAGCGAAAAACTGTTTTTT. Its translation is CASRNQGLSEKLFF.

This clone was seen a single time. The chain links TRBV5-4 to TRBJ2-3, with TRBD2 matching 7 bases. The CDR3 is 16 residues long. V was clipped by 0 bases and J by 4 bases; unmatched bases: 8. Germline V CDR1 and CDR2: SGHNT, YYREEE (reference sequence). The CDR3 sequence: CASSLGRTRSADTQYF. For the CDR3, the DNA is TGTGCCAGCAGCTTGGGGCGGACTAGGTCCGCAGATACGCAGTATTTT.

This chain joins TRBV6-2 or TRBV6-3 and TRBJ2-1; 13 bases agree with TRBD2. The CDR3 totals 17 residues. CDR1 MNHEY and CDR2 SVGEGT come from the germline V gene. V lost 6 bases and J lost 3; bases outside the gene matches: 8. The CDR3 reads CASSLTSGRAVYNEQFF. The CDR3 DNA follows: TGTGCCAGCAGCCTAACTAGCGGGAGGGCCGTCTACAATGAGCAGTTCTTC.

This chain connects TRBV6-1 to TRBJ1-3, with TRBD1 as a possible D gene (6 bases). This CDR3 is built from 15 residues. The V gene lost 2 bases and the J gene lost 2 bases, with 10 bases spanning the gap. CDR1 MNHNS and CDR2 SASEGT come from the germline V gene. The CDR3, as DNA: TGTGCCAGCAGTGAATCGGACAGTGCTGGAAACACCATATATTTT. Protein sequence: CASSESDSAGNTIYF.

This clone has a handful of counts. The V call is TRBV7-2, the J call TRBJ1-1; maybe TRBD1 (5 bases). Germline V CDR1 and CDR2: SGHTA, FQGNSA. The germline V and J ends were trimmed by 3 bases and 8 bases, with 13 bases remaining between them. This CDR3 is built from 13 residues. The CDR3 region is CASSFGRQGEAFF. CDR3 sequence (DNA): TGTGCCAGCAGCTTTGGTCGGCAGGGCGAAGCTTTCTTT.

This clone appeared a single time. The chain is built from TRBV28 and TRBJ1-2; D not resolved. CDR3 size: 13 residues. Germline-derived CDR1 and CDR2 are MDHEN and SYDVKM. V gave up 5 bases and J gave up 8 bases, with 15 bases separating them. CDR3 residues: CASSIMGGIGYTF. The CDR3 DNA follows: TGTGCCAGCAGTATAATGGGAGGCATCGGCTACACCTTC.

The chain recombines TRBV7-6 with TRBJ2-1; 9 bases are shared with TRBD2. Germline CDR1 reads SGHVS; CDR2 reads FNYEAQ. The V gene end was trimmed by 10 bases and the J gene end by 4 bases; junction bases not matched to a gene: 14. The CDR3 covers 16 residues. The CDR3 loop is CATKPVAGERYNEQFF. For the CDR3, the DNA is TGTGCCACCAAACCTGTAGCGGGAGAGAGGTACAATGAGCAGTTCTTC.

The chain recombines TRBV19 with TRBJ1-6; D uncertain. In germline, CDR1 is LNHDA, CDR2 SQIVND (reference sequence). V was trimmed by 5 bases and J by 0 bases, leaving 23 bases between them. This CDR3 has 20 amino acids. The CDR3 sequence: CASSLRATYPQSSYNSPLHF. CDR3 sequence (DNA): TGTGCCAGTAGTCTCCGGGCCACATATCCCCAAAGCTCCTATAATTCACCCCTCCACTTT.

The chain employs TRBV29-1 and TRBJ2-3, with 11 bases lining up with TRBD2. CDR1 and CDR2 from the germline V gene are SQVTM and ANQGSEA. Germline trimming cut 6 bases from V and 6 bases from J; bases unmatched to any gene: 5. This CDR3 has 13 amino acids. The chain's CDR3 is CSVVAGGRDTQYF. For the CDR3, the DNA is TGCAGCGTCGTAGCGGGAGGGCGGGATACGCAGTATTTT.

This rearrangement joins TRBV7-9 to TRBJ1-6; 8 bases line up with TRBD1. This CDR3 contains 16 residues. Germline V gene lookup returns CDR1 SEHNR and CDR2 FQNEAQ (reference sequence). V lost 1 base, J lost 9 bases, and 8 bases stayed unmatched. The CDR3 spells CASSLDRGQEFSPLHF. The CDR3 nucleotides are TGTGCCAGCAGCTTAGATAGGGGACAGGAGTTTTCACCCCTCCACTTT.

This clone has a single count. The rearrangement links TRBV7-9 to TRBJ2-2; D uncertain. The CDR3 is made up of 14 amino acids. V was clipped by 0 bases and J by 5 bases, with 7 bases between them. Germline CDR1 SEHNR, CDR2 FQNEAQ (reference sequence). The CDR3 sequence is CASSLAGKTGELFF. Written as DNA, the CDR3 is TGTGCCAGCAGCTTAGCAGGAAAAACCGGGGAGCTGTTTTTT.

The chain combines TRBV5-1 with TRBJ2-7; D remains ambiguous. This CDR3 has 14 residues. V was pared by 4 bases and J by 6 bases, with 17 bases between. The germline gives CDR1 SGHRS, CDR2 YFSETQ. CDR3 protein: CASSVRTAAVEQYF. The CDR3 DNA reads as TGCGCCAGCAGCGTAAGGACGGCAGCCGTCGAGCAGTACTTC.

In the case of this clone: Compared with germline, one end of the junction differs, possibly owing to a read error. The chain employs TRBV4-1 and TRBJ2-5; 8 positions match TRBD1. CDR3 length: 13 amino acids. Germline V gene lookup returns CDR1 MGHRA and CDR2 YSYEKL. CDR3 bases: TGCGCCAGCAGCCAAGGGACAGGGCAAGTTATGAACTTC. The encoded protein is CASSQGTGQVMNF.